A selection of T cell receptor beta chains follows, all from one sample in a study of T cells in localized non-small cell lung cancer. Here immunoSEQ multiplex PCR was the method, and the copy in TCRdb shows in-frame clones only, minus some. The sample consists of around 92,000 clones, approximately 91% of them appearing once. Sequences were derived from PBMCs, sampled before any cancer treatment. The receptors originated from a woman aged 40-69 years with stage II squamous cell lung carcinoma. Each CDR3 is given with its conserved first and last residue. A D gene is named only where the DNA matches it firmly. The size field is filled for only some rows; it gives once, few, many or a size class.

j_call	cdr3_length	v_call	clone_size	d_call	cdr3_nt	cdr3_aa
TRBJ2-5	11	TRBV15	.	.	TGTGCCACCAGCAGGGAGGAGACCCAGTACTTC	CATSREETQYF
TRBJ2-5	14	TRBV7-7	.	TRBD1	TGTGCCAGCAGCTTACAGGGGGTGGGAGAGACCCAGTACTTC	CASSLQGVGETQYF
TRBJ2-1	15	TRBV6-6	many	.	.	CASSSSTSGIDEQFF
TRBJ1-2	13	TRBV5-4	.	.	TGTGCCAGCAGCTCACGGAAGGCCGGTGGCTACACCTTC	CASSSRKAGGYTF
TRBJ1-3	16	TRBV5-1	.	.	TGCGCCAGCAGCTTGGACCTTACCAACTCTGGAAACACCATATATTTT	CASSLDLTNSGNTIYF
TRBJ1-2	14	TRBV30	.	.	TGTGCCTCCCCCCCCGTGGGGCATAACTATGGCTACACCTTC	CASPPVGHNYGYTF
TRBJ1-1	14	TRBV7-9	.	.	TGTGCCAGCAGCTTGCCAGGGTGGGACACTGAAGCTTTCTTT	CASSLPGWDTEAFF
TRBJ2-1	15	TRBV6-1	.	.	TGTGCCAGCAGAGTTTCGATGAGCTCCTACAATGAGCAGTTCTTC	CASRVSMSSYNEQFF
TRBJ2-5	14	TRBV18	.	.	TGTGCCAGCTCACCAAGGGCAGGGCAAGAGACCCAGTACTTC	CASSPRAGQETQYF
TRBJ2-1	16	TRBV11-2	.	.	TGTGCCAGCAGCCAGGGGCGGGCTGGGGCCTGGAATGAGCAGTTCTTC	CASSQGRAGAWNEQFF
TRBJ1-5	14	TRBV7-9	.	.	TGTGCCAGCAGCTCCCTTCAGTGGGATCAGCCCCAGCATTTT	CASSSLQWDQPQHF
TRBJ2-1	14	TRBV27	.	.	TGTGCCAGCAGTTTTGTGGGGGCGGGCAATGAGCAGTTCTTC	CASSFVGAGNEQFF
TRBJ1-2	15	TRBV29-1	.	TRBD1	TGCAGCGTTGAAGATGTTTTAGGGGGCAACTATGGCTACACCTTC	CSVEDVLGGNYGYTF
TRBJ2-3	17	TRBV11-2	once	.	TGTGCCAGCAGCCCCCGTTCTCAAAGCGGGAGCACAGATACGCAGTATTTT	CASSPRSQSGSTDTQYF
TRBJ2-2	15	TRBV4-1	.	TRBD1	TGCGCCAGCAGCCGCGCCGAGACAGGGGCCGGGGAGCTGTTTTTT	CASSRAETGAGELFF
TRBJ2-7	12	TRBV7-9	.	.	TGTGCCAGCAGCTTAGGGGCCTACGAGCAGTACTTC	CASSLGAYEQYF
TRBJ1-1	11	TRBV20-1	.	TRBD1	TGCAGTGCTCAAGCTGACAGGGTAGCTTTCTTT	CSAQADRVAFF
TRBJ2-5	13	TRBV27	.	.	TGTGCCAGCAGTTCTAGGTTACAAGAGACCCAGTACTTC	CASSSRLQETQYF
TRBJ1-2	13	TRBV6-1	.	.	TGTGCCAGCAGTGAAATATGGGGGAGCGGCTACACCTTC	CASSEIWGSGYTF
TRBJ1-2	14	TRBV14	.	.	TGTGCCAGCAGCCAAGAGTACGGGGTCTATGGCTACACCTTC	CASSQEYGVYGYTF
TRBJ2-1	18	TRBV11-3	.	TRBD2	TGTGCCAGCAGCTTAGCTCAGGGACTAGCGGGAGTATACAATGAGCAGTTCTTC	CASSLAQGLAGVYNEQFF
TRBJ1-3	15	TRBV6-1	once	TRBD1	TGTGCCAGCAGCGAACAGGGGGGTGCGCGAAACACCATATATTTT	CASSEQGGARNTIYF
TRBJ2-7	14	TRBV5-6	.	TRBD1	TGTGCCAGCAGCTTCCGGGACAGGGTGCACGAGCAGTACTTC	CASSFRDRVHEQYF
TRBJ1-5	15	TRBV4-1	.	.	TGCGCCAGCAGCCCCGGGACACTCGGCAATCAGCCCCAGCATTTT	CASSPGTLGNQPQHF
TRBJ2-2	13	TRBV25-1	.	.	TGTGCCAGCAGGGGGTTCCGGGGCGGGGAGCTGTTTTTT	CASRGFRGGELFF
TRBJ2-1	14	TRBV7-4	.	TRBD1	TGTGCCAGCAGCGTGGGACAGGCCGACAATGAGCAGTTCTTC	CASSVGQADNEQFF
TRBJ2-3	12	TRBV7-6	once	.	TGTGCCAGCAGCTCTTCCGGAGATACGCAGTATTTT	CASSSSGDTQYF
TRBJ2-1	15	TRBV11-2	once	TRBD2	TGTGCCAGCAGCCCGGGGGGGAGCTCCTACAATGAGCAGTTCTTC	CASSPGGSSYNEQFF
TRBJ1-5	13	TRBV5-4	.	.	TGTGCCAGCAGCTTGGACAGAAATCAGCCCCAGCATTTT	CASSLDRNQPQHF
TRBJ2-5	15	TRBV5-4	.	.	TGTGCCAGCAGCTCCTCACCGGGATCTCAAGAGACCCAGTACTTC	CASSSSPGSQETQYF
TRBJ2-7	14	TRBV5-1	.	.	TGCGCCAGCAGCTTGACTAAGAAGGTGCACGAGCAGTACTTC	CASSLTKKVHEQYF
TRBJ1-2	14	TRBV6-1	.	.	TGTGCCAGCAGTGTCGAGGGAGGGATCTATGGCTACACCTTC	CASSVEGGIYGYTF
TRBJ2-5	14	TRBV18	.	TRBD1	TGTGCCAGCTCCCCCGGGACAGCTAAAGAGACCCAGTACTTC	CASSPGTAKETQYF
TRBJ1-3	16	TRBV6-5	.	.	TGTGCCAGCAGTTACGACACCAGGGGATCTGGAAACACCATATATTTT	CASSYDTRGSGNTIYF
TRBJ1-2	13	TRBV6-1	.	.	TGTGCCAGCAGTGAAACCTTCAACTATGGCTACACCTTC	CASSETFNYGYTF
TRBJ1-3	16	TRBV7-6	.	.	TGTGCCAGCAGCCCGGGGACACCCAGCTCTGGAAACACCATATATTTT	CASSPGTPSSGNTIYF
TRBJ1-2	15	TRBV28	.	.	TGTGCCAGCAGTTTGTTTGGGAAATCCTCCTTGGGCTACACCTTC	CASSLFGKSSLGYTF
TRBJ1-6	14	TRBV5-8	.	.	TGTGCCAGCTATCCCGGGGGGGGGAATTCACCCCTCCACTTT	CASYPGGGNSPLHF
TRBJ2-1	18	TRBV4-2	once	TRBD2	TGTGCCAGCAGCCAAGAAGGGAATAGCGGGGGCCCTTACAATGAGCAGTTCTTC	CASSQEGNSGGPYNEQFF
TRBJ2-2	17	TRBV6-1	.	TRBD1	TGTGCCAGCAGTGAAGCGCTGACAGGGGTCAACACCGGGGAGCTGTTTTTT	CASSEALTGVNTGELFF
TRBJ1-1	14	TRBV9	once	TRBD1	TGTGCCAGCAGCCAACAGGGGATGGCCACTGAAGCTTTCTTT	CASSQQGMATEAFF
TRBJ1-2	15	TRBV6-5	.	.	TGTGCCAGCAGTTTCGGAACACAGGGTATCTATGGCTACACCTTC	CASSFGTQGIYGYTF